Listed here is a single TCR beta chain. This sample stems from a study of blood T cell repertoires in COVID-19. The germline gives CDR1 WSHSY, CDR2 SAAADI. V lost 7 bases and J 0 bases, leaving 12 bases between the germline ends. The CDR3 is 14 amino acids. TCRdb's copy holds only in-frame clones and misses some; the assay was immunoSEQ multiplex PCR. Here the sample spans a few hundred thousand clones, roughly 85% being singletons. The specimen was peripheral blood. The chain employs TRBV10-2 and TRBJ1-1; weak D call: TRBD1 (5 bases). This TCR came from a human donor in a cohort sampled during active COVID-19. The CDR3 region is CASTERGLNTEAFF. The CDR3 DNA reads as TGCGCCAGCACCGAAAGGGGCCTGAACACTGAAGCTTTCTTT.